These 21 T cell receptor beta chains were all obtained from the same sample, sequenced in a study of blood T cell repertoires in COVID-19. Profiling relied on immunoSEQ multiplex PCR, and the TCRdb table lists in-frame clones only, not all of them. Here the sample spans 200,000 to 250,000 clones, 83% being singletons. Source material: PBMCs or T cells enriched from blood (not recorded which). The receptor set was obtained from a woman in her fifties or sixties who had been exposed to COVID-19.

The chain recombines TRBV13 with TRBJ1-6; 10 nucleotides align to TRBD1. The CDR3 spans 14 residues. Trimming took 5 bases from V and 10 from J; bases not matched to a gene: 5. Germline loops: CDR1 PRHDT, CDR2 FYEKMQ (reference sequence). CDR3 DNA: TGTGCCAGCAGCCCCGGGACAGGGGTATCACCCCTCCACTTT. Its translation is CASSPGTGVSPLHF. Full variable domain (remainder filled in from reference TRBV13 and TRBJ1-6): AAGVIQSPRHLIKEKRETATLKCYPIPRHDTVYWYQQGPGQDPQFLISFYEKMQSDKGSIPDRFSAQQFSDYHSELNMSSLELGDSALYFCASSPGTGVSPLHFGNGTRLTVT.

CDR3 residues: CASSSVPGKGTEAFF. The DNA for the CDR3 is TGTGCCAGCAGCTCCGTTCCGGGAAAGGGAACTGAAGCTTTCTTT. This chain joins TRBV7-3 and TRBJ1-1; unclear D gene. Trimming removed 4 bases from V and 5 bases from J, with 17 bases in between. The germline V gene encodes CDR1 SGHTA and CDR2 FQGTGA. This CDR3 spans 15 amino acids.

This chain uses TRBV29-1 with TRBJ1-4; the match to TRBD1 covers 7 bases. Trimming removed 7 bases from V and 7 bases from J; junction bases left unmatched: 9. Germline loops: CDR1 SQVTM, CDR2 ANQGSEA. This CDR3 region has 13 residues. CDR3 coding DNA: TGCAGCGCTACGACAGGGAGGCTTGAAAAACTGTTTTTT. It is translated as CSATTGRLEKLFF.

The chain is built from TRBV28 and TRBJ2-1, with 12 bases fitting TRBD2. The CDR3 is made up of 15 amino acids. J was trimmed by 9 bases and V by 6 bases; bases with no gene match: 9. CDR1 is MDHEN and CDR2 is SYDVKM in the germline V gene. The CDR3 DNA follows: TGTGCCAGCAGACCTCTAGCGGGGGGGCCGAGTGAGCAGTTCTTC. Amino acid sequence: CASRPLAGGPSEQFF.

This sequence joins TRBV5-5 and TRBJ1-5; tentative D call: TRBD1 (5 bases). V lost 2 bases, J lost 3 bases, and 12 bases lay in between. The CDR3 extends over 15 amino acids. Germline lookup yields CDR1 SGHKS and CDR2 YYEKEE (reference sequence). The CDR3 reads CASSLGRQFNQPQHF. In nucleotides, the CDR3 is TGTGCCAGCAGCTTAGGCCGACAGTTCAATCAGCCCCAGCATTTT.

In this sample, this clone turned up once. This rearrangement joins TRBV29-1 to TRBJ1-2; D might be TRBD1 (6 bases). There are 14 residues in the CDR3. Trimming took 5 bases from V and 3 from J, leaving 16 bases between them. CDR1 SQVTM and CDR2 ANQGSEA come from the germline V gene. In DNA, the CDR3 is TGCAGCGTTATCGGGGGGACACAACACTATGGCTACACCTTC. Residues: CSVIGGTQHYGYTF.

The rearrangement joins TRBV2 to TRBJ1-1, with TRBD1 matching over 8 bases. Looked up from germline, CDR1 is SNHLY and CDR2 is FYNNEI. This CDR3 comprises 16 residues. The V segment lost 0 bases and the J segment 6 bases; nucleotides outside the gene matches: 9. CDR3 sequence (DNA): TGTGCCAGCAGTGAAGCGTTTCAGGGACAGGCTGCTGAAGCTTTCTTT. Its translation: CASSEAFQGQAAEAFF.

This sequence joins TRBV7-2 and TRBJ1-2, with no clear D. Germline CDR1 reads SGHTA; CDR2 reads FQGNSA. V lost 1 base and J lost 5, with 14 bases in between. The CDR3 has 15 amino acids. In DNA form, the CDR3 reads TGTGCCAGCAGCTTAGTTCTGGGCCAGGCGTATGGCTACACCTTC. Encoded protein: CASSLVLGQAYGYTF.

The chain has TRBV27 and TRBJ2-3, with 8 positions matching TRBD1. This CDR3 has 15 residues. Unmatched junction bases numbered 11, after V lost 6 bases and J lost 6 bases. CDR1 and CDR2 (germline): MNHEY, SMNVEV (reference sequence). Here the CDR3 reads CASSPRGLRIDTQYF. The CDR3 coding sequence is TGTGCCAGCAGCCCCAGGGGGCTTCGAATCGATACGCAGTATTTT.

The chain uses TRBV12-3 or TRBV12-4 and TRBJ1-2; D unresolved. The CDR3 is made up of 13 amino acids. The germline V and J ends were trimmed by 2 bases and 4 bases, with 8 bases remaining between them. The CDR3 nucleotides are TGTGCCAGCAGTTTAAGGAGATTCTATGGCTACACCTTC. Translation gives CASSLRRFYGYTF.

The rearrangement joins TRBV9 to TRBJ2-1, with 7 bases identical to TRBD2. J was trimmed by 6 bases and V by 1 base; bases with no gene match: 4. From germline, CDR1 is SGDLS and CDR2 YYNGEE. There are 14 residues in the CDR3. In DNA form, the CDR3 reads TGTGCCAGCAGCGTAATGGGGGGGTTCAATGAGCAGTTCTTC. Residues: CASSVMGGFNEQFF.

V usage is TRBV7-2 and J usage is TRBJ1-5; D unresolved. Trimming cost V 5 bases and J 5 bases, with 10 bases left between them. The germline CDR1 and CDR2 sequences are SGHTA and FQGNSA. CDR3 length equals 13 residues. CDR3 sequence reads: CASSPRFDQPQHF. CDR3 coding DNA: TGTGCCAGCAGCCCCCGTTTTGATCAGCCCCAGCATTTT. Full variable domain (missing parts from reference TRBV7-2 and TRBJ1-5): GAGVSQSPSNKVTEKGKDVELRCDPISGHTALYWYRQSLGQGLEFLIYFQGNSAPDKSGLPSDRFSAERTGGSVSTLTIQRTQQEDSAVYLCASSPRFDQPQHFGDGTRLSIL.

This clone has a single count. The chain carries TRBV12-3 or TRBV12-4 and TRBJ1-2, with D unresolved. The CDR3 runs to 12 residues. Trimming took off 3 bases at V and 8 bases at J, with 10 bases between the two ends. The CDR3, as DNA: TGTGCCAGCAGTTTCAAAGTGAGAGGCTACACCTTC. This codes for CASSFKVRGYTF.

The chain links TRBV4-3 to TRBJ1-4, with D possibly TRBD1 on 5 matching bases. Germline CDR1 and CDR2: LGHNA and YSLEER. This CDR3 spans 16 amino acids. Trimming stripped 1 base from V and 5 bases from J, with 14 bases between. CDR3 nucleotide sequence: TGCGCCAGCAGCCAAGTGGCGGCCGGGGGAAATGAAAAACTGTTTTTT. This gives the protein CASSQVAAGGNEKLFF.

CDR3 sequence (DNA): TGTGCCAGCAGTCAGATACTATACGAGCAGTACTTC. This translates into CASSQILYEQYF. This sequence joins TRBV12-3 or TRBV12-4 and TRBJ2-7; D not certain. This CDR3 is built from 12 residues. With 5 bases removed from V and 4 bases from J, the gap between germline ends came to 9 bases.

The chain is built from TRBV4-1 and TRBJ2-6; D remains ambiguous. There are 16 residues in the CDR3. Between the trimmed V and J ends, which lost 0 bases and 0 bases, there was a span of 6 bases. CDR1 and CDR2 from the germline V gene are MGHRA and YSYEKL. This CDR3 is CASSQDKSSGANVLTF. The CDR3 DNA reads as TGCGCCAGCAGCCAAGATAAGAGCTCTGGGGCCAACGTCCTGACTTTC.

The gene calls are TRBV6-5 and TRBJ1-6, with no clear D. Germline V gives CDR1 MNHEY, CDR2 SVGAGI. This CDR3 has 16 residues. The ends were cut back, 4 bases at V and 0 bases at J, with 10 bases in the middle. The chain's CDR3 is CASSSPRSSYNSPLHF. CDR3 bases: TGTGCCAGCAGTTCCCCTCGGAGCTCCTATAATTCACCCCTCCACTTT.

V usage is TRBV9 and J usage is TRBJ2-2; 8 bases line up with TRBD2. In germline, CDR1 is SGDLS, CDR2 YYNGEE. This CDR3 is built from 15 residues. Unmatched junction bases numbered 3, after V lost 3 bases and J lost 2 bases. CDR3 bases: TGTGCCAGCAGCGGGACTAGCCTCAACACCGGGGAGCTGTTTTTT. Its protein is CASSGTSLNTGELFF.

CDR3 region: CASSFGATAFGEKLFF. CDR3 DNA sequence: TGTGCCAGCAGCTTTGGGGCTACCGCCTTTGGGGAAAAACTGTTTTTT. The chain uses TRBV7-2 and TRBJ1-4; D perhaps matches TRBD1 (5 bases). With 3 bases removed from V and 8 bases from J, the gap between germline ends came to 19 bases. The length of the CDR3 is 16 residues. Per germline, CDR1 SGHTA and CDR2 FQGNSA.

The rearrangement links TRBV19 to TRBJ1-4; D perhaps matches TRBD1 (6 bases). Germline CDR1 reads LNHDA; CDR2 reads SQIVND (reference sequence). CDR3 size: 16 residues. The V and J ends lost 7 bases and 7 bases respectively, with 22 bases between them. CDR3 loop: CASTLGGQQAGEKLFF. The CDR3 DNA reads as TGTGCCAGTACCCTCGGGGGGCAACAAGCAGGTGAAAAACTGTTTTTT.

This chain uses TRBV6-5 with TRBJ2-1, with a possible D match to TRBD1 (5 bases). The CDR3 length is 11 residues. Germline V gene data show CDR1 as MNHEY and CDR2 as SVGAGI. Trimming stripped 10 bases from V and 8 bases from J, with 12 bases between. The CDR3 here is CAIRQLHEQFF. The CDR3 bases are TGTGCCATAAGACAGCTACATGAGCAGTTCTTC.